This note documents a single TCR beta chain sequence. The antigen remains unidentified. The CDR3 length is 10 residues. Trimming took off 3 bases at V and 6 bases at J, with 4 bases between the two ends. Germline-derived CDR1 and CDR2 are DFQATT and SNEGSKA (reference sequence). Time point meaning: week 11, during vaccination. The investigators gave 300 ug of mutant IDH1 20-mer peptide in each vaccine dose, together with topical imiquimod. The sample comes from a study of a mutant IDH1 vaccine in newly diagnosed glioma. Whole-study context: There were approximately 62% males and roughly 38% females among treated patients, whose mean age was roughly 40 years. Previous care, which was radiotherapy, temozolomide, or both, most often involved both.

Sequenced by immunoSEQ multiplex PCR; TCRdb stores in-frame clones only, minus some. Among 20,000 to 25,000 clones listed, 89% were seen once. The chain couples TRBV20-1 to TRBJ2-3, with D uncertain. Sequenced material: PBMCs, taken from a glioma patient whose treatment included an IDH1 peptide vaccine. This TCR came from a woman in her 40s with glioma. The CDR3 region has the DNA TGCAGTGCTAGTTTGGATACGCAGTATTTT. Translated: CSASLDTQYF.